The entry below describes one TCR beta chain. What it binds is unknown. Both 60 Vbeta primers and 13 Jbeta primers went into the PCR. Repertoires were generated with immunoSEQ multiplex PCR, while TCRdb's copy carries only in-frame clones and drops some. The data hold about 88,000 clones, with approximately 79% observed a single time. The data derive from a study of cytomegalovirus exposure and HLA in healthy donors. Turning to the study itself: Earlier, 90 million to 140 million unique TCR beta sequences were recovered from approximately 180 million T cells by an analysis. Findings and limits, study-wide: Differences between HLA loci emerged in a later analysis of TCR association rates, with DRB1 most and HLA-C fewest.

Trimming removed 1 base at V and 7 bases at J, with 19 bases between. The CDR3 covers 16 residues. Germline V gene sequence: CDR1 MGHRA, CDR2 YSYEKL. The clonotype comes from a man aged 30 to 45 in good health and CMV-seronegative. The sample was PBMCs. The chain links TRBV4-1 to TRBJ2-5; TRBD2 is a possible D gene (5 bases). CDR3 in DNA: TGCGCCAGCAGCCAAGCTGGCGCTTCGAGGGTCTCGACCCAGTACTTC. Protein sequence: CASSQAGASRVSTQYF.